The 30 T cell receptor beta chains given below trace back to one sample, sequenced in a study of OX40 agonist ivuxolimab in advanced cancers. Profiling relied on immunoSEQ multiplex PCR, and the TCRdb table lists in-frame clones only, not all of them. The data show more than 70,000 clones, 84% seen once. Sequencing used CD4+ or CD8+ T cells sorted from blood, obtained in a trial of the OX40 agonist ivuxolimab. These receptors all stem from an adult with an advanced solid tumor such as melanoma, head and neck, liver or kidney cancer.

The CDR3 loop is CASREVSATNEKLFF. For the CDR3, the DNA is TGTGCCAGTAGGGAGGTTTCTGCAACTAATGAAAAACTGTTTTTT. The gene calls are TRBV19 and TRBJ1-4; D is uncertain. Trimming left V 6 bases short and J 0 bases short, with 11 bases between. Germline V CDR1 and CDR2: LNHDA, SQIVND (reference sequence). CDR3 size: 15 residues. Full variable domain (remainder filled in from reference TRBV19 and TRBJ1-4): DGGITQSPKYLFRKEGQNVTLSCEQNLNHDAMYWYRQDPGQGLRLIYYSQIVNDFQKGDIAEGYSVSREKKESFPLTVTSAQKNPTAFYLCASREVSATNEKLFFGSGTQLSVL.

The genes are TRBV5-1 and TRBJ2-7; perhaps TRBD1 as D (5 bases). Germline V lookup: CDR1 SGHRS, CDR2 YFSETQ. The V end was cut by 5 bases, the J end by 3 bases, with 30 bases between. The CDR3 sequence is 19 residues long. The CDR3 coding sequence is TGCGCCAGCAGTTCCCTCTCCAGCCAAGCCAGGGAACAGTACTACGAGCAGTACTTC. It translates to CASSSLSSQAREQYYEQYF.

The chain couples TRBV7-2 to TRBJ1-2; D may be TRBD1 (6 bases). The germline V and J ends were trimmed by 0 bases and 5 bases, with 22 bases remaining between them. Germline CDR1 reads SGHTA; CDR2 reads FQGNSA. The CDR3 extends over 18 amino acids. The CDR3, as DNA: TGTGCCAGCAGCTTAGCATCCAGGCTAGGGAGGGGGTATTATGGCTACACCTTC. Translation gives CASSLASRLGRGYYGYTF. The full variable domain, completed using reference TRBV7-2 and TRBJ1-2, is GAGVSQSPSNKVTEKGKDVELRCDPISGHTALYWYRQSLGQGLEFLIYFQGNSAPDKSGLPSDRFSAERTGGSVSTLTIQRTQQEDSAVYLCASSLASRLGRGYYGYTFGSGTRLTVV.

The chain recombines TRBV5-6 with TRBJ1-2, with unresolved D. CDR3 size: 13 residues. Between the trimmed V and J ends, which lost 2 bases and 5 bases, there was a span of 10 bases. Per germline, CDR1 SGHDT and CDR2 YYEEEE. Written as DNA, the CDR3 is TGTGCCAGCAGCTTCCAAGCCCATTATGGCTACACCTTC. Its protein product is CASSFQAHYGYTF.

V is TRBV27 and J is TRBJ1-6; possible D gene TRBD1, 6 bases. Trimming removed 5 bases at V and 2 bases at J, with 13 bases between. Germline V CDR1 and CDR2: MNHEY, SMNVEV (reference sequence). The length of the CDR3 is 16 residues. This chain's CDR3 is CASSTTGTTYNSPLHF. The CDR3 DNA reads TGTGCCAGCAGTACAACCGGGACAACCTATAATTCACCCCTCCACTTT.

The V and J genes are TRBV19 and TRBJ2-5, with D tentatively TRBD2 (5 bases). CDR1 and CDR2 (germline): LNHDA, SQIVND (reference sequence). V gave up 4 bases and J gave up 1 base, with 7 bases separating them. The CDR3 has 13 amino acids. The CDR3 nucleotides read TGTGCCAGTAGTACGGGGTTCCAAGAGACCCAGTACTTC. Its translation is CASSTGFQETQYF.

This chain links TRBV19 with TRBJ2-5; 7 nucleotides line up with TRBD1. Germline V CDR1 and CDR2: LNHDA, SQIVND (reference sequence). The trim removed 5 bases at V and 3 bases at J, leaving 9 bases unmatched. The CDR3 sequence is 15 residues long. In DNA, the CDR3 is TGTGCCAGTAGTCTAGCCGGGACAGCTAAAGAGACCCAGTACTTC. Protein: CASSLAGTAKETQYF.

This chain connects TRBV7-6 to TRBJ1-1; D gene ambiguous. The V end lost 5 bases, the J end lost 1 base, and 8 bases lay between the germline ends. This CDR3 is 13 amino acids long. Germline V lookup: CDR1 SGHVS, CDR2 FNYEAQ. The CDR3: CASSLNTNTEAFF. CDR3 bases: TGTGCCAGCAGCCTAAACACGAACACTGAAGCTTTCTTT.

V gene TRBV7-4 combines with J gene TRBJ2-7; D not resolved. Germline CDR1 and CDR2: SGHVT and SQSDAQ. The CDR3 contains 12 residues. V lost 6 bases and J 2 bases, leaving 8 bases between the germline ends. The CDR3 loop is CASSETAYEQYF. The CDR3 bases are TGTGCCAGCAGTGAAACGGCCTACGAGCAGTACTTC.

The genes are TRBV4-1 and TRBJ2-1; a possible D gene is TRBD1 (6 bases). The CDR3 contains 19 residues. V dropped 0 bases and J dropped 8 bases, with 26 bases sitting between them. Germline CDR1 MGHRA, CDR2 YSYEKL. The CDR3 DNA sequence: TGCGCCAGCAGCCAAGATCCCCTAATACAGGGACCCAAATCGGATGAGCAGTTCTTC. It yields the protein CASSQDPLIQGPKSDEQFF.

CDR3 DNA: TGTGCCAGCAGTGTCGACAGGGGTGCGGCTGGGGCCAACGTCCTGACTTTC. The encoded protein is CASSVDRGAAGANVLTF. This chain uses TRBV25-1 with TRBJ2-6; 8 nucleotides agree with TRBD1. V was pared by 4 bases and J by 2 bases, with 7 bases of the junction left unmatched. Germline V gives CDR1 MGHDK, CDR2 SYGVNS. The CDR3 runs to 17 residues.

The genes are TRBV4-3 and TRBJ1-2; maybe TRBD1 (5 bases). Per the germline V gene, CDR1 is LGHNA and CDR2 is YSLEER. The V and J ends lost 1 base and 6 bases respectively, with 12 bases between them. The CDR3 loop spans 14 amino acids. CDR3 nucleotide sequence: TGCGCCAGCAGCCAAGGGGAGGGGAGGGATGGCTACACCTTC. This encodes CASSQGEGRDGYTF.

This sequence joins TRBV2 and TRBJ2-7, with a weak D call TRBD2 (6 bases). V gave up 6 bases and J gave up 6 bases, with 15 bases separating them. The CDR3 sequence is 13 residues long. In germline, CDR1 is SNHLY, CDR2 FYNNEI. CDR3 DNA: TGTGCCAGCAGGGGGGACTGGTTGGGCGAGCAGTACTTC. Translated, it gives CASRGDWLGEQYF.

This clone was picked up one time. The rearrangement uses TRBV18 and TRBJ1-1; D unresolved. The CDR3 sequence is 12 residues long. Germline V lookup: CDR1 KGHSH, CDR2 LQKENI. Trimming removed 6 bases at V and 4 bases at J, with 9 bases between. The CDR3 DNA is TGTGCCAGCTCCGTGGGAAGCACTGAAGCTTTCTTT. Its translation is CASSVGSTEAFF.

CDR3 coding DNA: TGTGCCAGCACCTCCCCTGGAGGAGGCTATGGCTACACCTTC. This gives the protein CASTSPGGGYGYTF. The chain is built from TRBV6-6 and TRBJ1-2; D not certain. From germline, CDR1 is MNHNY and CDR2 SVGAGI (reference sequence). The CDR3 totals 14 residues. The V gene lost 7 bases and the J gene lost 4 bases, with 16 bases spanning the gap.

CDR3 protein: CASSRQTGVSSPLHF. CDR3 bases: TGTGCCAGCAGCCGTCAGACAGGGGTCTCCTCACCCCTCCACTTT. This chain joins TRBV7-2 and TRBJ1-6; 8 bases fit TRBD1. This CDR3 is built from 15 residues. Trimming removed 5 bases from V and 10 bases from J; junction bases left unmatched: 10. Per germline, CDR1 SGHTA and CDR2 FQGNSA.

The rearrangement joins TRBV18 to TRBJ2-3; D gene ambiguous. The CDR3 length is 15 residues. The germline V and J ends were trimmed by 0 bases and 3 bases, with 10 bases remaining between them. Germline loops: CDR1 KGHSH, CDR2 LQKENI. The CDR3 spells CASSPPQFGTDTQYF. DNA for the CDR3: TGTGCCAGCTCACCACCCCAGTTCGGGACAGATACGCAGTATTTT.

The CDR3 loop is CSVARTGIRADTQYF. Here the CDR3 DNA reads TGCAGCGTTGCAAGGACAGGCATAAGGGCAGATACGCAGTATTTT. The rearrangement joins TRBV29-1 to TRBJ2-3; 7 bases align to TRBD1. The CDR3 sequence is 15 residues long. Germline V gene data show CDR1 as SQVTM and CDR2 as ANQGSEA. J gave up 4 bases and V 4 bases, and 11 bases lay outside the gene matches.

The genes are TRBV7-9 and TRBJ2-1, with 7 bases fitting TRBD2. This CDR3 is 16 amino acids long. V trimming: 5 bases; J trimming: 6 bases; junction bases outside the gene matches: 13. Germline assignment: CDR1 SEHNR and CDR2 FQNEAQ (reference sequence). The CDR3 DNA is TGTGCCAGCAGCCCAGCGGTGGCTAGCGGAAGCAATGAGCAGTTCTTC. This gives the protein CASSPAVASGSNEQFF.

The genes are TRBV7-9 and TRBJ1-1; perhaps TRBD1 as D (6 bases). The CDR3 runs 12 residues. V shed 7 bases and J shed 6 bases, with 12 bases lying between them. The V gene's germline CDR1 is SEHNR and CDR2 FQNEAQ (reference sequence). CDR3 sequence: CASTREGAEAFF. The CDR3, as DNA: TGTGCCAGCACCCGAGAGGGGGCTGAAGCTTTCTTT.

V and J are TRBV5-1 and TRBJ2-2; perhaps D is TRBD1 or TRBD2 (5 bases each). This CDR3 is built from 14 residues. CDR1 and CDR2 (germline): SGHRS, YFSETQ. Trimming cost V 4 bases and J 3 bases, with 10 bases left between them. In DNA, the CDR3 is TGCGCCAGCAGCGGGGACGGCTACACCGGGGAGCTGTTTTTT. Translated: CASSGDGYTGELFF.

The chain uses TRBV5-1 and TRBJ2-1, with TRBD2 matching over 11 bases. This CDR3 contains 15 residues. The junction had 4 bases not matched to a gene; V was cut back by 3 bases and J by 5 bases. Germline V gene sequence: CDR1 SGHRS, CDR2 YFSETQ. Here the CDR3 DNA reads TGCGCCAGCAGCTGGGGACTAGCGGCAAACAATGAGCAGTTCTTC. Translated, it gives CASSWGLAANNEQFF.

This chain links TRBV7-2 with TRBJ2-7, with TRBD1 identical over 10 bases. The CDR3 runs to 15 residues. V shed 5 bases, J shed 0 bases, and the junction held 4 bases outside the gene matches. Germline lookup yields CDR1 SGHTA and CDR2 FQGNSA. CDR3 region: CASSMGQGLSYEQYF. The CDR3 DNA is TGTGCCAGCAGCATGGGACAGGGGCTCTCCTACGAGCAGTACTTC.

In nucleotides, the CDR3 is TGTGCCAGCTCGAGGGACCCCCTGGAGTATGGCTACACCTTC. Protein sequence: CASSRDPLEYGYTF. The chain carries TRBV9 and TRBJ1-2; perhaps TRBD1 as D (5 bases). The germline V gene has CDR1 SGDLS and CDR2 YYNGEE. This CDR3 contains 14 residues. V was clipped by 7 bases and J by 5 bases, with 18 bases between them.

This clone is a singleton in its sample. The chain carries TRBV19 and TRBJ2-2; 7 bases are a match to TRBD1. The CDR3 is 16 residues long. V gave up 4 bases and J gave up 1 base; unmatched junction bases: 6. Germline CDR1 and CDR2: LNHDA and SQIVND (reference sequence). The CDR3 here is CASSTSGQRNTGELFF. The CDR3 coding sequence is TGTGCCAGTAGTACTTCGGGACAGCGGAACACCGGGGAGCTGTTTTTT. The whole variable domain, filled in from reference TRBV19 and TRBJ2-2, reads DGGITQSPKYLFRKEGQNVTLSCEQNLNHDAMYWYRQDPGQGLRLIYYSQIVNDFQKGDIAEGYSVSREKKESFPLTVTSAQKNPTAFYLCASSTSGQRNTGELFFGEGSRLTVL.

The chain's CDR3 is CASSEDRSPTRETQYF. CDR3 bases: TGTGCCAGCAGTGAAGATCGATCCCCAACCAGGGAGACCCAGTACTTC. V is TRBV6-1 and J is TRBJ2-5, with D hard to call. Trimming removed 1 base from V and 5 bases from J, with 17 bases in between. CDR1 is MNHNS, CDR2 SASEGT, per germline. The CDR3 length is 16 residues.

The chain couples TRBV6-5 to TRBJ1-4; 8 bases are shared with TRBD1. V was pared by 6 bases and J by 7 bases, with 4 bases of the junction left unmatched. CDR3 length equals 13 residues. Germline loops: CDR1 MNHEY, CDR2 SVGAGI. CDR3 in amino acids: CASRTGGGEKLFF. The CDR3 region has the DNA TGTGCCAGCAGAACAGGGGGGGGTGAAAAACTGTTTTTT.

The rearrangement joins TRBV5-1 to TRBJ2-1, with 12 bases that match TRBD2. Trimming took 4 bases from V and 8 from J; bases not matched to a gene: 7. CDR3 length: 15 amino acids. The germline V gene has CDR1 SGHRS and CDR2 YFSETQ. Here the CDR3 DNA reads TGCGCCAGCAGCCAGACTAGCGGGAGTAAACATGAGCAGTTCTTC. The encoded protein is CASSQTSGSKHEQFF.

This chain links TRBV5-6 with TRBJ2-5, with 7 positions matching TRBD1. TRBJ2-7 matches the DNA end more closely, so the J call is doubtful. This CDR3 spans 16 amino acids. Germline CDR1 reads SGHDT; CDR2 reads YYEEEE. CDR3 nucleotides: TGTGCCAGCAGCTCGGGACAGCCAGCGTGGTCCTACGAGCAGTACTTC. This encodes CASSSGQPAWSYEQYF.

The gene calls are TRBV30 and TRBJ2-5; 7 positions match TRBD2. Germline CDR1 GTSNPN, CDR2 SVGIG (reference sequence). V lost 2 bases, J lost 2 bases, and 11 bases stayed unmatched. CDR3 length: 16 amino acids. The CDR3 DNA follows: TGTGCCTGGAGTCTAGGGTTCGGAGCGGGGCAAGAGACCCAGTACTTC. It yields the protein CAWSLGFGAGQETQYF.